Each of the 30 T cell receptor beta chains below was sequenced from the same sample in a study of cytomegalovirus exposure and HLA in healthy donors. Primers: 60 Vbeta forward and 13 Jbeta reverse. The repertoire was sequenced with immunoSEQ multiplex PCR; TCRdb's copy has only in-frame clones and lacks some. Seen here are hundreds of thousands of clones, approximately 80% observed once, and the top ten hold over 0.5%. The source material was PBMCs. The source of these receptors is a woman between 35 and 50 years old in good health and CMV-seronegative.

The CDR3 sequence is CASSLMWTGGAEAFF. The CDR3 DNA reads as TGCGCCAGCAGCTTGATGTGGACAGGGGGCGCTGAAGCTTTCTTT. The chain has TRBV5-1 and TRBJ1-1; TRBD1 agrees at 11 bases. Germline V gives CDR1 SGHRS, CDR2 YFSETQ. Trimming took 1 base from V and 6 from J; bases not matched to a gene: 5. This CDR3 is 15 amino acids long.

The rearrangement links TRBV29-1 to TRBJ2-5, with 9 bases identical to TRBD1. CDR3 length: 13 amino acids. With V trimmed by 4 bases and J by 3 bases, 3 bases remained unmatched. Germline V gene lookup returns CDR1 SQVTM and CDR2 ANQGSEA. The CDR3 sequence: CSVGRTGEETQYF. DNA for the CDR3: TGCAGCGTTGGACGGACAGGGGAAGAGACCCAGTACTTC.

V and J are TRBV4-1 and TRBJ1-2; D unresolved. The germline V and J ends were trimmed by 0 bases and 8 bases, with 7 bases remaining between them. The V gene's germline CDR1 is MGHRA and CDR2 YSYEKL. The CDR3 loop spans 12 amino acids. The CDR3 DNA reads as TGCGCCAGCAGCCAAGACGATCGGGGCTACACCTTC. It translates to CASSQDDRGYTF.

The chain combines TRBV9 with TRBJ2-1, with D maybe TRBD1 (6 bases). The CDR3 has 16 amino acids. Germline lookup yields CDR1 SGDLS and CDR2 YYNGEE. V was shortened by 0 bases and J by 0 bases, with 10 bases between the two germline ends. CDR3: CASSVAGQSSYNEQFF. CDR3 DNA: TGTGCCAGCAGCGTAGCTGGACAGAGCTCCTACAATGAGCAGTTCTTC.

J is TRBJ2-1 and V is TRBV5-1, with 11 bases identical to TRBD1. The CDR3 spans 18 residues. The germline gives CDR1 SGHRS, CDR2 YFSETQ. V lost 5 bases to trimming and J lost 3 bases; unmatched junction nucleotides: 13. CDR3 region: CASRGGQGVSKIYNEQFF. CDR3 DNA sequence: TGCGCCAGCAGGGGGGGACAGGGGGTATCCAAGATCTACAATGAGCAGTTCTTC. The variable domain in full, completed from reference TRBV5-1 and TRBJ2-1, reads KAGVTQTPRYLIKTRGQQVTLSCSPISGHRSVSWYQQTPGQGLQFLFEYFSETQRNKGNFPGRFSGRQFSNSRSEMNVSTLELGDSALYLCASRGGQGVSKIYNEQFFGPGTRLTVL.

The chain employs TRBV7-2 and TRBJ2-1; 7 bases align to TRBD2. Per the germline V gene, CDR1 is SGHTA and CDR2 is FQGNSA. J lost 7 bases, V lost 1 base, and 7 bases had no gene match. The length of the CDR3 is 15 residues. The DNA for the CDR3 is TGTGCCAGCAGCTTAGGGACTAGTAGGGTTAATGAGCAGTTCTTC. This sequence encodes CASSLGTSRVNEQFF.

This clone has only a few counts. CDR3 coding DNA: TGTGCCAGCAGTGGGGACAGCATCCAAGAGACCCAGTACTTC. Amino acids: CASSGDSIQETQYF. The rearrangement uses TRBV2 and TRBJ2-5, with TRBD1 identical over 7 bases. Trimming cost V 4 bases and J 1 base; bases outside gene matches: 3. The germline CDR1 and CDR2 sequences are SNHLY and FYNNEI. This CDR3 is 14 amino acids long.

This chain links TRBV11-2 with TRBJ2-3, with D possibly TRBD2 on 5 matching bases. This CDR3 is built from 13 residues. V gave up 2 bases and J gave up 3 bases, with 6 bases separating them. CDR1 is SGHAT and CDR2 is FQNNGV in the germline V gene. As DNA, the CDR3 is TGTGCCAGCAGCTTACGGGGAACAGATACGCAGTATTTT. Protein sequence: CASSLRGTDTQYF.

This chain connects TRBV5-1 to TRBJ2-3; 11 bases fit TRBD2. The germline CDR1 and CDR2 sequences are SGHRS and YFSETQ. Losses at the gene ends were 4 bases for V and 1 base for J; bases not matched to a gene: 5. This CDR3 has 16 amino acids. The CDR3 DNA sequence: TGCGCCAGCAGCCCTCGTAGCGGGGGGGGCACAGATACGCAGTATTTT. Its translation is CASSPRSGGGTDTQYF.

The chain links TRBV5-1 to TRBJ2-2, with 12 bases aligning to TRBD2. The V gene's germline CDR1 is SGHRS and CDR2 YFSETQ. The CDR3 runs to 16 residues. With 3 bases clipped from V and 6 bases from J, the junction kept 6 bases outside the gene matches. Here the CDR3 reads CASSSSGGENAGELFF. The DNA for the CDR3 is TGCGCCAGCAGCTCTAGCGGGGGGGAAAACGCCGGGGAGCTGTTTTTT.

This sequence joins TRBV28 and TRBJ1-3, with D possibly being TRBD1 (5 bases). This CDR3 spans 12 amino acids. CDR1 is MDHEN and CDR2 is SYDVKM in the germline V gene. With 8 bases removed from V and 3 bases from J, the gap between germline ends came to 8 bases. CDR3 sequence: CASSGDGNTIYF. In nucleotides, the CDR3 is TGTGCCAGCTCGGGGGATGGAAACACCATATATTTT.

The genes are TRBV4-2 and TRBJ2-2, with TRBD2 matching over 14 bases. Germline V gives CDR1 LGHNA, CDR2 YNFKEQ. The CDR3 spans 17 residues. With 4 bases clipped from V and 5 bases from J, the junction kept 6 bases outside the gene matches. CDR3 in amino acids: CASSRGLAGGRTGELFF. In nucleotides, the CDR3 is TGTGCCAGCAGCCGTGGACTAGCGGGGGGCAGGACCGGGGAGCTGTTTTTT.

V usage is TRBV18 and J usage is TRBJ1-1; 7 bases agree with TRBD1. The CDR3 is made up of 14 amino acids. J lost 5 bases, V lost 4 bases, and 7 bases had no gene match. Per the germline V gene, CDR1 is KGHSH and CDR2 is LQKENI. The CDR3 is CASSRQGAQTEAFF. The CDR3 nucleotides are TGTGCCAGCTCACGACAGGGTGCGCAGACTGAAGCTTTCTTT.

This chain joins TRBV7-3 and TRBJ2-5; 12 bases map to TRBD2. This CDR3 contains 16 residues. CDR1 and CDR2 from the germline V gene are SGHTA and FQGTGA. Germline trimming cut 1 base from V and 5 bases from J; bases unmatched to any gene: 5. Here the CDR3 DNA reads TGTGCCAGCAGCTTAAGCCTAGCGGGGGGGCAGGAGACCCAGTACTTC. As protein: CASSLSLAGGQETQYF.

The chain combines TRBV30 with TRBJ1-1; 7 positions agree with TRBD1. The length of the CDR3 is 15 residues. J lost 6 bases, V lost 0 bases, and 10 bases had no gene match. Germline CDR1 and CDR2: GTSNPN and SVGIG (reference sequence). The CDR3 protein is CAWSVPQGRYAEAFF. CDR3 bases: TGTGCCTGGAGTGTCCCACAGGGGAGATACGCTGAAGCTTTCTTT.

This clone was detected only a few times. V is TRBV5-1 and J is TRBJ2-3; possibly TRBD1 for D (6 bases). V lost 0 bases, J lost 3 bases, and 14 bases lay in between. Germline CDR1 is SGHRS and CDR2 is YFSETQ. The CDR3 consists of 16 residues. CDR3 protein: CASSLGTGRWTDTQYF. The DNA for the CDR3 is TGCGCCAGCAGCTTGGGAACAGGGCGGTGGACAGATACGCAGTATTTT. Combining the CDR3 with reference TRBV5-1 and TRBJ2-3 gives the whole variable domain KAGVTQTPRYLIKTRGQQVTLSCSPISGHRSVSWYQQTPGQGLQFLFEYFSETQRNKGNFPGRFSGRQFSNSRSEMNVSTLELGDSALYLCASSLGTGRWTDTQYFGPGTRLTVL.

The chain combines TRBV5-1 with TRBJ2-7; TRBD2 agrees at 8 bases. The length of the CDR3 is 15 residues. Germline V gene sequence: CDR1 SGHRS, CDR2 YFSETQ. V lost 3 bases, J lost 9 bases, and 14 bases stayed unmatched. The chain's CDR3 is CASSSELAENARQYF. CDR3 bases: TGCGCCAGCAGCTCGGAACTAGCGGAAAACGCGAGGCAGTACTTC.

This chain connects TRBV5-4 to TRBJ2-1; D may be TRBD2 (6 bases). The CDR3 is 16 amino acids. CDR1 is SGHNT and CDR2 is YYREEE in the germline V gene (reference sequence). The V gene lost 0 bases and the J gene lost 5 bases, with 15 bases spanning the gap. CDR3 protein: CASSLEEGRTNNEQFF. The CDR3 DNA follows: TGTGCCAGCAGCTTGGAGGAGGGGAGGACCAACAATGAGCAGTTCTTC.

V is TRBV11-2 and J is TRBJ1-2; the D gene is possibly TRBD1 (5 bases). V lost 1 base to trimming and J lost 6 bases, with 9 bases between them. CDR1 is SGHAT and CDR2 is FQNNGV in the germline V gene. The CDR3 consists of 13 residues. The CDR3 loop reads CASSLALGHGYTF. CDR3 bases: TGTGCCAGCAGCTTAGCTTTGGGGCATGGCTACACCTTC.

This clone was seen a single time. CDR3 amino acids: CASSQSPKGGGDNEQFF. The CDR3, as DNA: TGCGCCAGCAGCCAAAGCCCCAAAGGCGGGGGGGACAATGAGCAGTTCTTC. This chain joins TRBV4-3 and TRBJ2-1, with 9 positions matching TRBD2. This CDR3 comprises 17 residues. V trimming: 2 bases; J trimming: 5 bases; junction bases outside the gene matches: 10. CDR1 is LGHNA, CDR2 YSLEER, per germline.

CDR3 nucleotide sequence: TGTGCCAGCAGCTCAGCGGGGGGGACAGATACGCAGTATTTT. Its protein is CASSSAGGTDTQYF. This chain links TRBV5-4 with TRBJ2-3; 10 bases agree with TRBD2. CDR1 and CDR2 (germline): SGHNT, YYREEE (reference sequence). The CDR3 is 14 residues long. V lost 3 bases to trimming and J lost 3 bases; unmatched junction nucleotides: 1.

The CDR3 nucleotides are TGTGCCAGTAGTTCGCTTCCCCAACCAGGGCGGGGCACTAATGAAAAACTGTTTTTT. This translates into CASSSLPQPGRGTNEKLFF. The rearrangement uses TRBV19 and TRBJ1-4, with a weak D call TRBD1 (5 bases). The CDR3 spans 19 residues. Germline V gene lookup returns CDR1 LNHDA and CDR2 SQIVND (reference sequence). The V and J ends lost 5 bases and 2 bases respectively, with 24 bases between them.

The chain recombines TRBV4-2 with TRBJ1-5; D is undetermined. CDR3 size: 12 residues. The V gene lost 5 bases and the J gene lost 5 bases, with 7 bases spanning the gap. CDR1 LGHNA and CDR2 YNFKEQ come from the germline V gene. The CDR3 loop is CASSYGDQPQHF. Written as DNA, the CDR3 is TGTGCCAGCAGCTATGGAGATCAGCCCCAGCATTTT.

As for this clone: Distinct nucleotide sequences in the sample also encode this CDR3. The chain has TRBV2 and TRBJ1-5; no definite D call. This CDR3 is built from 13 residues. V shed 3 bases and J shed 4 bases, with 7 bases lying between them. CDR1 and CDR2 from the germline V gene are SNHLY and FYNNEI. The CDR3 DNA reads as TGTGCCAGCAGTGAGCGGGAAAATCAGCCCCAGCATTTT. Translation gives CASSERENQPQHF.

This clone was picked up one time. The chain carries TRBV11-2 and TRBJ1-2; D unresolved. Germline CDR1 and CDR2: SGHAT and FQNNGV. The V and J ends lost 3 bases and 5 bases respectively, with 13 bases between them. CDR3 size: 14 residues. This CDR3 is CASSFSPVAYGYTF. CDR3 nucleotides: TGTGCCAGCAGCTTCTCTCCAGTTGCTTATGGCTACACCTTC.

The gene calls are TRBV19 and TRBJ2-7; TRBD1 might be the D (5 bases). Germline CDR1 reads LNHDA; CDR2 reads SQIVND (reference sequence). V gave up 1 base and J gave up 1 base, with 20 bases separating them. The CDR3 length is 18 residues. Here the CDR3 DNA reads TGTGCCAGTAGTATAGCCCCCAACCTCTACAGGCCTTCCTACGAGCAGTACTTC. This sequence encodes CASSIAPNLYRPSYEQYF.

CDR3 nucleotide sequence: TGTGCCAGCACCCTAGACAGGGAAGAGACCCAGTACTTC. Its translation is CASTLDREETQYF. This sequence joins TRBV7-9 and TRBJ2-5, with TRBD1 identical over 7 bases. V lost 7 bases and J lost 3; bases outside the gene matches: 5. CDR3 size: 13 residues. Germline-derived CDR1 and CDR2 are SEHNR and FQNEAQ (reference sequence).

The CDR3 DNA is TGTGCCAGCAGTCGGACAGTCGTGTTTTCCGGGGAGCTGTTTTTT. Encoded protein: CASSRTVVFSGELFF. V and J are TRBV6-5 and TRBJ2-2; D possibly corresponds to TRBD1 (6 bases). This CDR3 spans 15 amino acids. Germline V gene data show CDR1 as MNHEY and CDR2 as SVGAGI. Deletions cut 5 bases from V and 6 bases from J, with 16 bases between.

The chain joins TRBV18 to TRBJ1-5, with D unresolved. The V end was cut by 2 bases, the J end by 5 bases, with 10 bases between. The CDR3 is made up of 14 amino acids. Germline CDR1 KGHSH, CDR2 LQKENI. As DNA, the CDR3 is TGTGCCAGCTCACCAGGTTCCGGGGATCAGCCCCAGCATTTT. Translated, it gives CASSPGSGDQPQHF. The full variable domain, completed using reference TRBV18 and TRBJ1-5, is NAGVMQNPRHLVRRRGQEARLRCSPMKGHSHVYWYRQLPEEGLKFMVYLQKENIIDESGMPKERFSAEFPKEGPSILRIQQVVRGDSAAYFCASSPGSGDQPQHFGDGTRLSIL.

V and J are TRBV19 and TRBJ1-6; maybe TRBD1 (6 bases). The ends were cut back, 10 bases at V and 7 bases at J, with 17 bases in the middle. CDR1 and CDR2 (germline): LNHDA, SQIVND (reference sequence). This CDR3 has 14 amino acids. In DNA, the CDR3 is TGTGCCACCGCAAGGGGGGGACGGAATTCACCCCTCCACTTT. Residues: CATARGGRNSPLHF.